A single sample gave rise to the 23 T cell receptor beta chains below, sequenced in a study of early T cells in non-severe SARS-CoV-2 infection (dated by TCRdb to about 2021). The library was generated by 5' RACE. The data were produced on a NextSeq 500. The public sequencing data were trimmed at Q25 with fastp and processed into clonotypes with MiXCR by TCRdb, which kept only in-frame beta chains. Rows with one shared CDR3 protein collapse into an entry with the most common genes and DNA. This sample holds under 85,000 distinct CDR3 sequences; more than 14% were observed only once. The ten largest make up about 3.7% of the sample. The starting material was whole blood, obtained at baseline. All receptors come from an adult who was a healthcare worker with PCR-confirmed SARS-CoV-2 infection or an uninfected control (not recorded which).

This clonotype was counted ten times or more. The chain recombines TRBV20-1 with TRBJ2-3, with D maybe TRBD2 (6 bases). The length of the CDR3 is 17 residues. The V gene lost 0 bases and the J gene lost 4 bases, with 20 bases spanning the gap. CDR1 DFQATT and CDR2 SNEGSKA come from the germline V gene (reference sequence). CDR3 in amino acids: CSAREVTSMRVADTQYF. CDR3 DNA: TGCAGTGCTAGAGAAGTAACTAGCATGAGGGTCGCAGATACGCAGTATTTT.

This clonotype has only a few counts. The genes are TRBV25-1 and TRBJ2-7; D is perhaps TRBD2 (5 bases). V lost 3 bases and J 0 bases, leaving 12 bases between the germline ends. The CDR3 length is 15 residues. Germline loops: CDR1 MGHDK, CDR2 SYGVNS. CDR3 in DNA: TGTGCCAGCAGTGACTTAGCGTGGAGCTCCTACGAGCAGTACTTC. This codes for CASSDLAWSSYEQYF.

A few counts support this clonotype. The chain links TRBV20-1 to TRBJ2-1, with D uncertain. V lost 3 bases and J 6 bases, leaving 21 bases between the germline ends. The germline V gene encodes CDR1 DFQATT and CDR2 SNEGSKA (reference sequence). The CDR3 is 16 residues long. DNA of the CDR3: TGCAGTGCTAGTGCCCGTGGCCGGGTGCCCGGCAATGAGCAGTTCTTC. It codes for CSASARGRVPGNEQFF.

This chain joins TRBV5-1 and TRBJ2-3, with TRBD2 as a possible D gene (5 bases). V was shortened by 2 bases and J by 2 bases, with 12 bases between the two germline ends. The CDR3 extends over 15 amino acids. The germline V gene encodes CDR1 SGHRS and CDR2 YFSETQ. This CDR3 reads CASSFGSSVTDTQYF. CDR3 bases: TGCGCCAGCAGCTTTGGGAGCTCCGTCACAGATACGCAGTATTTT.

The rearrangement links TRBV6-1 to TRBJ2-3; D is perhaps TRBD2 (5 bases). Germline lookup yields CDR1 MNHNS and CDR2 SASEGT. The CDR3 spans 14 residues. Trimming removed 7 bases at V and 2 bases at J, with 13 bases between. This chain's CDR3 is CASTIQDFTDTQYF. CDR3 in DNA: TGTGCCAGCACAATTCAGGACTTCACAGATACGCAGTATTTT.

The table lists this clonotype with many counts. J is TRBJ2-3 and V is TRBV9, with no clear D. This CDR3 has 14 residues. Trimming cost V 2 bases and J 6 bases, with 13 bases left between them. Germline-derived CDR1 and CDR2 are SGDLS and YYNGEE. CDR3 residues: CASSVGVQIDTQYF. The CDR3 DNA is TGTGCCAGCAGCGTTGGTGTTCAAATCGATACGCAGTATTTT. Drawing the rest from reference TRBV9 and TRBJ2-3, the complete variable domain is DSGVTQTPKHLITATGQRVTLRCSPRSGDLSVYWYQQSLDQGLQFLIQYYNGEERAKGNILERFSAQQFPDLHSELNLSSLELGDSALYFCASSVGVQIDTQYFGPGTRLTVL.

This clonotype has ten or more counts. The chain couples TRBV27 to TRBJ1-2, with D hard to call. Germline loops: CDR1 MNHEY, CDR2 SMNVEV (reference sequence). This CDR3 comprises 13 residues. The V end lost 3 bases, the J end lost 5 bases, and 10 bases lay between the germline ends. The CDR3 DNA sequence: TGTGCCAGCAGTTTTGGAGGGAGGTATGGCTACACCTTC. Translating it yields CASSFGGRYGYTF.

The chain couples TRBV7-9 to TRBJ2-7; D ambiguous. Trimming took 5 bases from V and 2 from J, leaving 13 bases between them. This CDR3 comprises 14 residues. Germline CDR1 reads SEHNR; CDR2 reads FQNEAQ (reference sequence). As DNA, the CDR3 is TGTGCCAGCAGCCCCGTAGGGTCAACCTACGAGCAGTACTTC. This encodes CASSPVGSTYEQYF.

The chain combines TRBV7-2 with TRBJ2-7; possibly TRBD2 for D (6 bases). The germline V gene has CDR1 SGHTA and CDR2 FQGNSA. The CDR3 runs to 15 residues. Trimming left V 3 bases short and J 4 bases short, with 16 bases between. Written as DNA, the CDR3 is TGTGCCAGCAGCTTGGGGACTTCCCCCGGGTACGAGCAGTACTTC. It codes for CASSLGTSPGYEQYF.

This clonotype was detected a few times. This chain joins TRBV29-1 and TRBJ2-3; 13 bases are a match to TRBD2. V was clipped by 4 bases and J by 5 bases; unmatched bases: 0. Germline V gene lookup returns CDR1 SQVTM and CDR2 ANQGSEA. This CDR3 has 13 amino acids. For the CDR3, the DNA is TGCAGCGTTGGACTAGCGGGAGGAGATACGCAGTATTTT. It is translated as CSVGLAGGDTQYF.

CDR3 residues: CASSFPTGVGPGELFF. Written as DNA, the CDR3 is TGTGCCAGCAGTTTCCCGACAGGGGTGGGCCCCGGGGAGCTGTTTTTT. The chain couples TRBV28 to TRBJ2-2; 8 nucleotides line up with TRBD1. J lost 6 bases, V lost 3 bases, and 9 bases had no gene match. From germline, CDR1 is MDHEN and CDR2 SYDVKM. CDR3 size: 16 residues.

This chain joins TRBV6-1 and TRBJ2-3; 9 positions agree with TRBD1. Per the germline V gene, CDR1 is MNHNS and CDR2 is SASEGT. V trimming: 6 bases; J trimming: 3 bases; junction bases outside the gene matches: 13. This CDR3 spans 17 amino acids. DNA of the CDR3: TGTGCCAGCAGGGCGACACCCGGACAGGGGAGGACAGATACGCAGTATTTT. This codes for CASRATPGQGRTDTQYF.

This clonotype was seen a few times. The chain employs TRBV5-1 and TRBJ1-1; D gene uncertain. Trimming left V 4 bases short and J 1 base short, with 11 bases between. Per germline, CDR1 SGHRS and CDR2 YFSETQ. This CDR3 is 14 amino acids long. The chain's CDR3 is CASSTGSRNTEAFF. The DNA for the CDR3 is TGCGCCAGCAGCACCGGATCTAGGAACACTGAAGCTTTCTTT. The full variable domain, rest sourced from reference TRBV5-1 and TRBJ1-1, is KAGVTQTPRYLIKTRGQQVTLSCSPISGHRSVSWYQQTPGQGLQFLFEYFSETQRNKGNFPGRFSGRQFSNSRSEMNVSTLELGDSALYLCASSTGSRNTEAFFGQGTRLTVV.

This clonotype was detected only a few times. The DNA of the CDR3 is TGCAGTGCTAGAGATGTGGACGGCCCAACATACGAGCAGTACTTC. Residues: CSARDVDGPTYEQYF. The J gene is TRBJ2-7, the V gene TRBV20-1; D call uncertain. Between the trimmed V and J ends, which lost 0 bases and 4 bases, there was a span of 16 bases. The germline V gene encodes CDR1 DFQATT and CDR2 SNEGSKA (reference sequence). The CDR3 extends over 15 amino acids.

The table lists this clonotype with a few counts. V and J are TRBV28 and TRBJ2-1; 9 bases align to TRBD2. This CDR3 region has 11 residues. Germline-derived CDR1 and CDR2 are MDHEN and SYDVKM. The CDR3 sequence is CATSGGAEQFF. CDR3 DNA sequence: TGTGCGACTAGCGGTGGGGCGGAGCAGTTCTTC.

This clonotype has at least ten counts. The chain is built from TRBV10-2 and TRBJ1-2; D might be TRBD1 (5 bases). The CDR3 loop spans 13 amino acids. Germline assignment: CDR1 WSHSY and CDR2 SAAADI. With 7 bases removed from V and 3 bases from J, the gap between germline ends came to 12 bases. The CDR3, as DNA: TGCGCCAGCAAGACCGGGACGGACTATGGCTACACCTTC. Its protein is CASKTGTDYGYTF.

This clonotype occurred a few times. This sequence joins TRBV27 and TRBJ2-7, with 9 nucleotides matching TRBD1. The CDR3 loop spans 14 amino acids. V lost 6 bases to trimming and J lost 4 bases; unmatched junction nucleotides: 7. The V gene's germline CDR1 is MNHEY and CDR2 SMNVEV (reference sequence). CDR3 DNA: TGTGCCAGCAGCTTGAACAGGGGGCAATACGAGCAGTACTTC. Its protein product is CASSLNRGQYEQYF.

The V gene is TRBV30, the J gene TRBJ2-1; 11 nucleotides align to TRBD2. The CDR3 runs 16 residues. V gave up 1 base and J gave up 1 base; unmatched junction bases: 3. Per the germline V gene, CDR1 is GTSNPN and CDR2 is SVGIG (reference sequence). CDR3 in amino acids: CAWSETSGRSYNEQFF. The CDR3 DNA sequence: TGTGCCTGGAGTGAAACTAGCGGGAGATCCTACAATGAGCAGTTCTTC.

In its sample, this clonotype was seen a few times. The chain recombines TRBV7-9 with TRBJ2-7, with unresolved D. The germline V gene has CDR1 SEHNR and CDR2 FQNEAQ (reference sequence). V dropped 5 bases and J dropped 3 bases, with 5 bases sitting between them. The CDR3 spans 11 residues. The CDR3 sequence: CASSASYEQYF. The CDR3 coding sequence is TGTGCCAGCAGCGCCAGCTACGAGCAGTACTTC.

In its sample, this clonotype was seen many times. V usage is TRBV24-1 and J usage is TRBJ2-1; 9 nucleotides match TRBD2. CDR1 and CDR2 from the germline V gene are KGHDR and SFDVKD. With V trimmed by 4 bases and J by 2 bases, 11 bases remained unmatched. This CDR3 is 18 amino acids long. DNA of the CDR3: TGTGCCACCAGTGACATGAGGCGGGAGGGCCGAGCCTACAATGAGCAGTTCTTC. Translating it yields CATSDMRREGRAYNEQFF.

This clonotype has at least ten counts. CDR3 amino acids: CASSGSPTNTGELFF. As DNA, the CDR3 is TGTGCCAGCAGTGGGAGCCCTACTAACACCGGGGAGCTGTTTTTT. The chain couples TRBV25-1 to TRBJ2-2; D unresolved. Trimming removed 4 bases at V and 2 bases at J, with 11 bases between. Germline loops: CDR1 MGHDK, CDR2 SYGVNS. This CDR3 is 15 amino acids long.

This clonotype was counted between two and nine times. The genes are TRBV5-6 and TRBJ2-4; TRBD2 matches 8 bases. This CDR3 comprises 15 residues. V trimming: 7 bases; J trimming: 1 base; junction bases outside the gene matches: 7. CDR1 and CDR2 from the germline V gene are SGHDT and YYEEEE. CDR3 DNA sequence: TGTGCCAGCTCCCTGGCGGGAGGTGCCAAAAACATTCAGTACTTC. Amino acids: CASSLAGGAKNIQYF.

The table lists this clonotype with a few counts. The chain uses TRBV2 and TRBJ2-7, with D tentatively TRBD1 (6 bases). The CDR3 runs 14 residues. V was pared by 6 bases and J by 5 bases, with 17 bases between. Germline V gene lookup returns CDR1 SNHLY and CDR2 FYNNEI. The CDR3 loop is CASSGDTAWDEQYF. The CDR3 DNA reads as TGTGCCAGCAGCGGGGACACCGCTTGGGACGAGCAGTACTTC.